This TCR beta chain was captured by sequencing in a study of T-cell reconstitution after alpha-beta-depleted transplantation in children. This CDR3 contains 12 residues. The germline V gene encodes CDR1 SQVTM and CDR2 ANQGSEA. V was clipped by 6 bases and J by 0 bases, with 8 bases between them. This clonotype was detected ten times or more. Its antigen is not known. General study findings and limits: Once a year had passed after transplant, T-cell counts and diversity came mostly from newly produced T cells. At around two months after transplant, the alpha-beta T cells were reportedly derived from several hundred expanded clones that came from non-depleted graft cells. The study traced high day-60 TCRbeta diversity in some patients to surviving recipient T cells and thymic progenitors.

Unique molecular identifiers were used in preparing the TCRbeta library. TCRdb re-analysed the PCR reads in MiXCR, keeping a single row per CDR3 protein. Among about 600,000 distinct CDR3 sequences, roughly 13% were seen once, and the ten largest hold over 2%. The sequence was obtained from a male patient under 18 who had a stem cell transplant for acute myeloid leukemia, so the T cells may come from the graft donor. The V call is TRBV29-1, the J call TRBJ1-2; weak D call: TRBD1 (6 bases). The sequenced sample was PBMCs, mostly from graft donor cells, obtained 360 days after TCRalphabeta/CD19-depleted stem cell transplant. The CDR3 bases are TGCAGCGTCAACAGGGCTAACTATGGCTACACCTTC. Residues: CSVNRANYGYTF.